Shown below are 4 T cell receptor beta chains from a single sample sequenced in a study of blood T cell repertoires in COVID-19. The data were produced by immunoSEQ multiplex PCR, yet TCRdb's version contains in-frame clones alone and is incomplete. The table has 400,000 or so clones, approximately 92% seen once. Sequencing was carried out using PBMCs or T cells enriched from blood (not recorded which). Every receptor here comes from a young man who had recovered from COVID-19.

The CDR3 DNA reads as TGTGCCAGCAGTTACGGGACTAGTGCAAACTCCTACGAGCAGTACTTC. It translates to CASSYGTSANSYEQYF. The chain links TRBV6-2 or TRBV6-3 to TRBJ2-7, with 8 bases aligning to TRBD2. The CDR3 is 16 residues long. J gave up 0 bases and V 2 bases, and 6 bases lay outside the gene matches. Germline V gives CDR1 MNHEY, CDR2 SVGEGT.

The chain recombines TRBV30 with TRBJ1-5, with unresolved D. This CDR3 contains 14 residues. V was pared by 3 bases and J by 5 bases, with 14 bases between. Germline V CDR1 and CDR2: GTSNPN, SVGIG (reference sequence). The CDR3 protein is CAWSGWARDQPQHF. CDR3 in DNA: TGTGCCTGGAGCGGTTGGGCCAGAGATCAGCCCCAGCATTTT.

V and J are TRBV27 and TRBJ2-1; no clear D gene. The CDR3 length is 12 residues. Germline V gene lookup returns CDR1 MNHEY and CDR2 SMNVEV (reference sequence). With 6 bases removed from V and 8 bases from J, the gap between germline ends came to 11 bases. CDR3 in amino acids: CASRDRGDEQFF. CDR3 coding DNA: TGTGCCAGCAGGGATAGAGGCGATGAGCAGTTCTTC.

The chain carries TRBV6-5 and TRBJ2-6; D possibly corresponds to TRBD1 (7 bases). This CDR3 contains 14 residues. Germline V lookup: CDR1 MNHEY, CDR2 SVGAGI. V shed 6 bases and J shed 4 bases, with 10 bases lying between them. The CDR3 coding sequence is TGTGCCAGCAGCAGGGGGGCCGGGGCCAACGTCCTGACTTTC. Protein product: CASSRGAGANVLTF.